What follows are 30 T cell receptor beta chains derived from one specimen sequenced in a study of a mutant IDH1 vaccine in newly diagnosed glioma (dated by TCRdb to the early 2020s). Antigen specificity for these receptors is unknown. The receptor library was made with the immunoSEQ multiplex PCR assay. Drawn from immuneACCESS, this table holds only the in-frame rearrangements with V and J called that TCRdb kept. Clones are partly lost; checked studies trace under half to an unresolved V gene and leave the rest unexplained. In this sample the table shows over 75,000 clones, more than 80% of which occur a single time. The top ten clones comprise around 5.3% of the sample. The sample's time point label, decoded: week 47, end of study. Every vaccine dose consisted of 300 ug of a 20-mer mutant IDH1 peptide in Montanide, administered subcutaneously together with topical imiquimod. Sequencing was performed on PBMCs, taken from a glioma patient whose treatment included an IDH1 peptide vaccine. Source of these receptors: a man in his forties with glioma.

The chain links TRBV4-2 to TRBJ1-3; no firm D call. Trimming left V 1 base short and J 0 bases short, with 16 bases between. The CDR3 consists of 18 residues. CDR1 LGHNA and CDR2 YNFKEQ come from the germline V gene. The CDR3 here is CASSQVVRRASSGNTIYF. As DNA, the CDR3 is TGTGCCAGCAGCCAAGTGGTTCGCCGGGCTAGCTCTGGAAACACCATATATTTT.

The chain couples TRBV11-2 to TRBJ1-1, with D perhaps matching TRBD1 (5 bases). From germline, CDR1 is SGHAT and CDR2 FQNNGV. The CDR3 has 14 residues. The V end lost 2 bases, the J end lost 11 bases, and 18 bases lay between the germline ends. CDR3 bases: TGTGCCAGCAGCTTACCCAGACGAGGGGTGCGGGCTTTCTTT. Protein sequence: CASSLPRRGVRAFF.

J is TRBJ2-7 and V is TRBV7-9, with D perhaps assigned TRBD1 or TRBD2 (5 bases each). Trimming pared 3 bases from V and 0 bases from J, leaving 12 bases between. Germline V gives CDR1 SEHNR, CDR2 FQNEAQ (reference sequence). This CDR3 is 15 amino acids long. CDR3 nucleotide sequence: TGTGCCAGCAGCTTTGGACTCGACAGCTCCTACGAGCAGTACTTC. Translated: CASSFGLDSSYEQYF.

The chain carries TRBV6-1 and TRBJ2-7, with D tentatively TRBD2 (5 bases). Germline CDR1 MNHNS, CDR2 SASEGT. The CDR3 is 13 residues long. V was clipped by 8 bases and J by 0 bases, with 11 bases between them. The CDR3 coding sequence is TGTGCCAGCGGTAGGGAGATCTCCTACGAGCAGTACTTC. Amino acids: CASGREISYEQYF.

The chain recombines TRBV7-2 with TRBJ2-1; 7 positions agree with TRBD2. The J segment lost 7 bases and the V segment lost 2 bases, leaving 8 bases of the junction unmatched. Germline V lookup: CDR1 SGHTA, CDR2 FQGNSA. CDR3 size: 15 residues. The CDR3 protein is CASSLMAGAGNEQFF. As DNA, the CDR3 is TGTGCCAGCAGCTTAATGGCGGGAGCTGGGAATGAGCAGTTCTTC.

J is TRBJ2-7 and V is TRBV7-2; 9 bases are shared with TRBD1. V shed 4 bases, J shed 3 bases, and the junction held 7 bases outside the gene matches. Germline CDR1 SGHTA, CDR2 FQGNSA. CDR3 length: 15 amino acids. The CDR3 DNA follows: TGTGCCAGCAGCTCTACCGGGACAGGGCTCTACGAGCAGTACTTC. Its protein product is CASSSTGTGLYEQYF.

The chain uses TRBV4-3 and TRBJ1-2; 8 bases align to TRBD1. Germline trimming cut 1 base from V and 5 bases from J; bases unmatched to any gene: 0. The CDR3 is 13 amino acids. Germline loops: CDR1 LGHNA, CDR2 YSLEER. The CDR3 coding sequence is TGCGCCAGCAGCCAAGGACAGGGGTATGGCTACACCTTC. Protein: CASSQGQGYGYTF.

The chain links TRBV20-1 to TRBJ2-5; D is unresolved. V shed 0 bases and J shed 11 bases, with 10 bases lying between them. The germline CDR1 and CDR2 sequences are DFQATT and SNEGSKA (reference sequence). CDR3 length: 11 amino acids. This CDR3 is CSARDTLEQYF. DNA for the CDR3: TGCAGTGCTAGAGACACCCTAGAGCAGTACTTC.

The V gene is TRBV11-2, the J gene TRBJ2-7; TRBD1 might be the D (5 bases). The V and J ends lost 3 bases and 5 bases respectively, with 11 bases between them. The CDR3 is made up of 13 amino acids. The germline CDR1 and CDR2 sequences are SGHAT and FQNNGV. The chain's CDR3 is CASSFPGIDEQYF. The CDR3 DNA is TGTGCCAGCAGCTTCCCAGGGATAGACGAGCAGTACTTC.

This clone showed up just once. The same CDR3 can be traced to other DNA sequences in this sample. The chain recombines TRBV7-9 with TRBJ2-7; D ambiguous. This CDR3 region has 12 residues. V lost 1 base and J 1 base, leaving 2 bases between the germline ends. The germline gives CDR1 SEHNR, CDR2 FQNEAQ (reference sequence). CDR3 nucleotide sequence: TGTGCCAGCAGCTTAGGTTCCTACGAGCAGTACTTC. Translating it yields CASSLGSYEQYF.

This chain connects TRBV30 to TRBJ1-2, with 9 bases lining up with TRBD1. J lost 5 bases, V lost 2 bases, and 15 bases had no gene match. Looked up from germline, CDR1 is GTSNPN and CDR2 is SVGIG (reference sequence). The CDR3 extends over 17 amino acids. The CDR3 DNA is TGTGCCTGGAGTTCTCCGGGACAGGGCCCACAATTATATGGCTACACCTTC. Protein product: CAWSSPGQGPQLYGYTF.

This clone was seen once. J is TRBJ1-2 and V is TRBV28, with D uncertain. The germline V and J ends were trimmed by 7 bases and 2 bases, with 20 bases remaining between them. Germline V CDR1 and CDR2: MDHEN, SYDVKM. The length of the CDR3 is 16 residues. This CDR3 reads CASKGFSDHGNYGYTF. As DNA, the CDR3 is TGTGCCAGCAAAGGGTTCTCGGACCACGGCAACTATGGCTACACCTTC.

The chain carries TRBV4-1 and TRBJ2-1, with D possibly called TRBD1 or TRBD2 (5 bases each). The germline CDR1 and CDR2 sequences are MGHRA and YSYEKL. Between the trimmed V and J ends, which lost 8 bases and 4 bases, there was a span of 12 bases. This CDR3 spans 13 amino acids. DNA for the CDR3: TGCGCCAGCCGGGGACCCGGGTACAATGAGCAGTTCTTC. This codes for CASRGPGYNEQFF.

The V and J genes are TRBV25-1 and TRBJ2-1, with D possibly TRBD2 on 5 matching bases. CDR1 and CDR2 (germline): MGHDK, SYGVNS. Deletions cut 6 bases from V and 8 bases from J, with 14 bases between. This CDR3 spans 13 amino acids. CDR3 sequence: CASRSGSSYEQFF. The DNA of the CDR3 is TGTGCCAGCAGAAGTGGGAGCTCCTATGAGCAGTTCTTC.

This clone was detected only once. V usage is TRBV10-3 and J usage is TRBJ2-7; 7 bases match TRBD1. Unmatched junction bases numbered 11, after V lost 4 bases and J lost 2 bases. The CDR3 has 16 amino acids. Germline V gene lookup returns CDR1 ENHRY and CDR2 SYGVKD. CDR3 coding DNA: TGTGCCATCAGTGCAGGCACCGGGACAGAGACCTACGAGCAGTACTTC. Protein: CAISAGTGTETYEQYF.

This clone has only one observation. This chain connects TRBV27 to TRBJ2-3, with D possibly matching TRBD1 (6 bases). This CDR3 contains 15 residues. The germline V gene encodes CDR1 MNHEY and CDR2 SMNVEV (reference sequence). Trimming took 6 bases from V and 4 from J, leaving 17 bases between them. CDR3 coding DNA: TGTGCCAGCAGGTCCCGGGGCGCAGGGGCAGATACGCAGTATTTT. Translation: CASRSRGAGADTQYF.

The J gene is TRBJ2-1, the V gene TRBV7-8, with 10 positions matching TRBD2. CDR3 length: 15 amino acids. CDR1 and CDR2 (germline): SGHVS, FQNEAQ. V dropped 1 base and J dropped 4; count of bases not matched to a gene: 1. The CDR3 DNA reads as TGTGCCAGCAGCTTAGTAGCGGGAGGTTACAATGAGCAGTTCTTC. Its translation: CASSLVAGGYNEQFF.

The J gene is TRBJ1-4, the V gene TRBV5-4; no clear D gene. The CDR3 runs to 14 residues. V lost 0 bases and J 4 bases, leaving 7 bases between the germline ends. Germline CDR1 is SGHNT and CDR2 is YYREEE (reference sequence). CDR3 sequence reads: CASSLEFGNEKLFF. The CDR3, as DNA: TGTGCCAGCAGCTTGGAATTTGGTAATGAAAAACTGTTTTTT.

The chain uses TRBV19 and TRBJ1-5, with D possibly being TRBD1 (5 bases). Trimming took off 0 bases at V and 0 bases at J, with 6 bases between the two ends. Looked up from germline, CDR1 is LNHDA and CDR2 is SQIVND (reference sequence). CDR3 length equals 15 residues. CDR3 protein: CASSIDGHSNQPQHF. The CDR3 DNA sequence: TGTGCCAGTAGTATAGACGGACATAGCAATCAGCCCCAGCATTTT. Together with reference TRBV19 and TRBJ1-5, the CDR3 gives the full variable domain: DGGITQSPKYLFRKEGQNVTLSCEQNLNHDAMYWYRQDPGQGLRLIYYSQIVNDFQKGDIAEGYSVSREKKESFPLTVTSAQKNPTAFYLCASSIDGHSNQPQHFGDGTRLSIL.

The chain joins TRBV5-6 to TRBJ1-3; the D is unclear. The CDR3 runs 16 residues. Trimming stripped 4 bases from V and 3 bases from J, with 17 bases between. The germline V gene has CDR1 SGHDT and CDR2 YYEEEE. In DNA form, the CDR3 reads TGTGCCAGCAGCACGGTGGCGGGTAAAGGTGGAAACACCATATATTTT. Its translation is CASSTVAGKGGNTIYF.

The rearrangement joins TRBV5-6 to TRBJ2-5; D possibly corresponds to TRBD2 (5 bases). The J call may be faulty, since TRBJ2-7 better matches the DNA end. This CDR3 has 15 residues. The V gene's germline CDR1 is SGHDT and CDR2 YYEEEE. In DNA, the CDR3 is TGTGCCAGCAGCTTTCGGGGTCGTGTCTCCTACGAGCAGTACTTC. Translation: CASSFRGRVSYEQYF.

The CDR3, as DNA: TGTGCCAGCTCACCCTCCCGGGGGACAGGGCCGTACGAGCAGTACTTC. This sequence encodes CASSPSRGTGPYEQYF. V and J are TRBV18 and TRBJ2-7; 9 bases match TRBD1. The trim removed 3 bases at V and 4 bases at J, leaving 10 bases unmatched. The CDR3 has 16 residues. Germline-derived CDR1 and CDR2 are KGHSH and LQKENI.

The chain employs TRBV2 and TRBJ1-1, with D perhaps matching TRBD1 (6 bases). Looked up from germline, CDR1 is SNHLY and CDR2 is FYNNEI. The ends were cut back, 8 bases at V and 12 bases at J, with 16 bases in the middle. This CDR3 is 11 amino acids long. CDR3 amino acids: CASGGGEVPFF. The CDR3 DNA reads as TGTGCCAGCGGCGGGGGCGAGGTCCCTTTCTTT.

CDR3 protein: CASSPPTGALEAFF. DNA of the CDR3: TGTGCCAGCAGTCCTCCGACAGGGGCCCTTGAAGCTTTCTTT. This chain joins TRBV6-5 and TRBJ1-1; 8 nucleotides line up with TRBD1. Germline-derived CDR1 and CDR2 are MNHEY and SVGAGI. The CDR3 length is 14 residues. Trimming at V came to 5 bases and at J to 7 bases, leaving 9 bases not matched to a gene.

The chain carries TRBV6-6 and TRBJ1-2, with D possibly being TRBD1 (5 bases). Trimming stripped 5 bases from V and 8 bases from J, with 15 bases between. Germline V gives CDR1 MNHNY, CDR2 SVGAGI (reference sequence). This CDR3 is 13 amino acids long. CDR3 amino acids: CASSQMGRGGYTF. The CDR3 nucleotides read TGTGCCAGCAGTCAGATGGGGAGGGGAGGCTACACCTTC.

The chain uses TRBV4-3 and TRBJ1-5; D gene ambiguous. CDR3 size: 13 residues. Between the trimmed V and J ends, which lost 2 bases and 3 bases, there was a span of 5 bases. Germline CDR1 LGHNA, CDR2 YSLEER. CDR3 sequence: CASSQNLNQPQHF. The DNA of the CDR3 is TGCGCCAGCAGCCAAAATCTCAATCAGCCCCAGCATTTT.

V is TRBV7-2 and J is TRBJ2-5; D remains unclear. Between the trimmed V and J ends, which lost 2 bases and 5 bases, there was a span of 21 bases. CDR1 and CDR2 from the germline V gene are SGHTA and FQGNSA. This CDR3 is 17 amino acids long. CDR3 DNA: TGTGCCAGCAGCTTACACCCCTCTCCTAGGGCTGGGGAGACCCAGTACTTC. Its protein product is CASSLHPSPRAGETQYF.

The J gene is TRBJ1-1, the V gene TRBV10-3; TRBD1 matches at 11 bases. The CDR3 consists of 14 residues. The germline V gene has CDR1 ENHRY and CDR2 SYGVKD. Trimming removed 6 bases from V and 6 bases from J; junction bases left unmatched: 6. The CDR3: CAIRQGQGASEAFF. The CDR3 DNA follows: TGTGCCATCAGACAAGGACAGGGGGCCTCTGAAGCTTTCTTT.

This rearrangement joins TRBV6-5 to TRBJ2-1; no reliable D call. V shed 10 bases and J shed 4 bases, with 5 bases lying between them. CDR1 is MNHEY and CDR2 is SVGAGI in the germline V gene. The CDR3 is 10 residues long. CDR3 in DNA: TGTGCCATCTTATACAATGAGCAGTTCTTC. Translation: CAILYNEQFF.

This chain links TRBV28 with TRBJ2-5, with 8 nucleotides matching TRBD1. Per the germline V gene, CDR1 is MDHEN and CDR2 is SYDVKM. V lost 3 bases, J lost 6 bases, and 15 bases stayed unmatched. CDR3 length equals 17 residues. The chain's CDR3 is CASSFPKGTGDPKTQYF. CDR3 DNA sequence: TGTGCCAGCAGTTTCCCGAAAGGGACAGGCGATCCAAAGACCCAGTACTTC.